The T cell receptor beta chain under discussion was sequenced for a study of T cell repertoires in cytomegalovirus infection. On this clonotype itself: Its matching antigen is unknown.

TCRdb fed the reads into MiXCR, producing one record per CDR3 protein. There are approximately 500,000 distinct CDR3 sequences in the sample; roughly a third occur only once, and about 17% lies in the top ten. General study points: Clonotypes of TCR beta that were HLA-C-restricted and CMV-specific dominated the ex vivo response.

Germline assignment: CDR1 SEHNR and CDR2 FQNEAQ (reference sequence). CDR3 size: 16 residues. V was shortened by 6 bases and J by 4 bases, with 21 bases between the two germline ends. Sequences were derived from cultured PBMCs, sampled from culture after CMV antigen stimulation. This chain joins TRBV7-9 and TRBJ1-2; weak D call: TRBD1 (5 bases). This TCR was recovered from a human donor in good health (CMV status not recorded). Some clones in this sample may be carry-over from other donors' samples. The CDR3 sequence: CASSSQVSIRFYGYTF. CDR3 DNA sequence: TGTGCCAGCAGTTCACAGGTCTCCATAAGATTCTATGGCTACACCTTC. The variable domain in full, with the rest retrieved from reference TRBV7-9 and TRBJ1-2, is DTGVSQNPRHKITKRGQNVTFRCDPISEHNRLYWYRQTLGQGPEFLTYFQNEAQLEKSRLLSDRFSAERPKGSFSTLEIQRTEQGDSAMYLCASSSQVSIRFYGYTFGSGTRLTVV.